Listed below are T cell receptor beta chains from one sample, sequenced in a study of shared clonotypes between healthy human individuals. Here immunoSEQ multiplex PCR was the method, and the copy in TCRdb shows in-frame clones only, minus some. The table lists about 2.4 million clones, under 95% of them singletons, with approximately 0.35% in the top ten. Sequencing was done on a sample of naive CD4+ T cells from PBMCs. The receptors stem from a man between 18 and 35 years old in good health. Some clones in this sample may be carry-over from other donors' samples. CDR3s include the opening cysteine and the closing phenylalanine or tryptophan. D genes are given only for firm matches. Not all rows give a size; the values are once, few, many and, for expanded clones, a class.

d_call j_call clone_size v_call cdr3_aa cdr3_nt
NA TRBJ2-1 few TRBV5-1 CASSLGGEYNEQFF TGCGCCAGCAGCTTGGGGGGTGAATACAATGAGCAGTTCTTC
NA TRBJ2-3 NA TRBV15 CATSTPRVKVTDTQYF TGTGCCACCAGCACCCCCAGGGTAAAGGTCACAGATACGCAGTATTTT
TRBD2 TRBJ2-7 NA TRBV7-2 CASSLRLAANGAYEQYF TGTGCCAGCAGCTTACGACTAGCGGCTAACGGAGCCTACGAGCAGTACTTC
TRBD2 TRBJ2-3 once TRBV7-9 CASSFRLAGGADTQYF TGTGCCAGCAGCTTTCGACTAGCGGGAGGCGCAGATACGCAGTATTTT
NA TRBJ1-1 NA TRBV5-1 CASSLAQMNTEAFF TGCGCCAGCAGCTTGGCCCAGATGAACACTGAAGCTTTCTTT
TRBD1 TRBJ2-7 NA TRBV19 CASSIGGATGGHRSRGIYEQYF TGTGCCAGTAGTATAGGAGGGGCGACAGGGGGCCATCGGTCGCGGGGAATCTACGAGCAGTACTTC
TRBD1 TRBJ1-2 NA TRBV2 CASIGAGGVYGYTF TGTGCCAGCATAGGGGCAGGGGGCGTCTATGGCTACACCTTC
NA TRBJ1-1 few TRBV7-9 CASSSAGGGTTFF TGTGCCAGCAGCTCGGCAGGCGGGGGGACAACTTTCTTT
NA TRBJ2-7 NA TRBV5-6 CASSLGGPGGISYEQYF TGTGCCAGCAGCTTGGGAGGTCCGGGGGGCATATCCTACGAGCAGTACTTC
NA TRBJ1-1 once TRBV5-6 CASSFIQPGAWDTEAFF TGTGCCAGCAGCTTTATACAACCGGGGGCTTGGGACACTGAAGCTTTCTTT
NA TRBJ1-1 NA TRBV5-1 CASSLAETTKAFF TGCGCCAGCAGCTTGGCGGAGACAACCAAAGCTTTCTTT
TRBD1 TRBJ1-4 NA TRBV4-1 CASSQIGRGHEKLFF TGCGCCAGCAGCCAAATAGGCAGGGGGCATGAAAAACTGTTTTTT
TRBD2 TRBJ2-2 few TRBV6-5 CASSPPGLVSGELFF TGTGCCAGCAGTCCCCCCGGACTAGTATCCGGGGAGCTGTTTTTT
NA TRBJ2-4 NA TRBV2 CASTPTGAKNIQYF TGTGCCAGCACCCCTACAGGAGCCAAAAACATTCAGTACTTC
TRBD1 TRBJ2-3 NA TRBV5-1 CATQQGPSTDTQYF TGCGCCACCCAACAGGGGCCTAGCACAGATACGCAGTATTTT
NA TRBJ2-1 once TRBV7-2 CASSLEGSYNEQFF TGTGCCAGCAGCCTAGAGGGGTCCTACAATGAGCAGTTCTTC
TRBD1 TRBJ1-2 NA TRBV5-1 CASSLGGQGAPGYTF TGCGCCAGCAGCTTGGGGGGACAGGGGGCGCCCGGCTACACCTTC
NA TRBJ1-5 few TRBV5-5 CASSLLRGNQPQHF TGTGCCAGCAGCTTGTTACGGGGCAATCAGCCCCAGCATTTT
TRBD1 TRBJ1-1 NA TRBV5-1 CASSSGGQGNTEAFF TGCGCCAGCAGCTCGGGGGGACAGGGGAACACTGAAGCTTTCTTT
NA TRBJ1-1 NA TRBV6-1 CASSLTVMNTEAFF TGTGCCAGCAGTTTGACAGTGATGAACACTGAAGCTTTCTTT
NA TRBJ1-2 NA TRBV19 CASSKSENYGYTF TGTGCCAGTAGTAAGTCAGAGAACTATGGCTACACCTTC
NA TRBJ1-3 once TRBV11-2 CASSLDRARAGNTIYF TGTGCCAGCAGCTTAGACAGGGCCCGTGCTGGAAACACCATATATTTT
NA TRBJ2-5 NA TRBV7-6 CASSSSGIRRETQYF TGTGCCAGCAGCTCCTCAGGGATTCGGAGGGAGACCCAGTACTTC
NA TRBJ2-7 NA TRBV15 CATSRGVAYEQYF TGTGCCACCAGCAGAGGGGTCGCCTACGAGCAGTACTTC
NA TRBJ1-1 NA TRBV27 CASSIGGRPTEAFF TGTGCCAGCAGTATCGGGGGGCGACCCACTGAAGCTTTCTTT
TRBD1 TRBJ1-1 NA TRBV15 CATRQGLSTEAFF TGTGCCACGCGACAGGGGTTGAGCACTGAAGCTTTCTTT
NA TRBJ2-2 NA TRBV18 CASSPLSGGASTGELFF TGTGCCAGCTCACCACTTAGCGGCGGGGCGAGCACCGGGGAGCTGTTTTTT